This T cell receptor (beta chain) stems from a study of T cells after yellow fever vaccination. Study-level information: In the case of low-cell-number fractions, SMART-Seq v4 Ultra Low Input was used for preparation.

Germline CDR1 and CDR2: SEHNR and FQNEAQ (reference sequence). V was shortened by 7 bases and J by 5 bases, with 29 bases between the two germline ends. The CDR3 consists of 19 residues. Template switching by 5'RACE produced TCR cDNA, adding a universal primer site and UMIs. TCRdb re-called the 5' RACE reads through MiXCR, storing one row per CDR3 protein. The sample lists 200,000 to 300,000 distinct CDR3 sequences; about 3.9% were seen once. Sequencing used PBMCs, obtained 15 days after the yellow fever booster vaccination. The chain carries TRBV7-9 and TRBJ2-2, with D perhaps TRBD1 or TRBD2 (8 bases each). The sequence was obtained from a man aged 18 to 29 who received the YFV17D yellow fever vaccine. In nucleotides, the CDR3 is TGTGCCAGCACAGGGGGCGCGGTGCGGGGGGCCCGGGTGACCGGGGAGCTGTTTTTT. Amino acid sequence: CASTGGAVRGARVTGELFF.